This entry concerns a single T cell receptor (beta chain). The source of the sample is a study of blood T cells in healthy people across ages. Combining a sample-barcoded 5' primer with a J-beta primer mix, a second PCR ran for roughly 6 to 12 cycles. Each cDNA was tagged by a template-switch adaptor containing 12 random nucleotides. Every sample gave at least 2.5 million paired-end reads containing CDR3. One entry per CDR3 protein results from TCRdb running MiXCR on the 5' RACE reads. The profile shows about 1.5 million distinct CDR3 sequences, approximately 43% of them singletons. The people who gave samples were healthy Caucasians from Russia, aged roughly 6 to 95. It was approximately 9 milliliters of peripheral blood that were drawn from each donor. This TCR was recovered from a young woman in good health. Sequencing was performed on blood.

DNA of the CDR3: TGCAGTGCTCTTACGGACCGCTCCTACGAGCAGTACTTC. It yields the protein CSALTDRSYEQYF. V gene TRBV20-1 combines with J gene TRBJ2-7; D not certain. Germline CDR1 is DFQATT and CDR2 is SNEGSKA (reference sequence). This CDR3 is 13 amino acids long. With 5 bases removed from V and 0 bases from J, the gap between germline ends came to 11 bases.